This T cell receptor beta chain is from a study of T cell clusters in autoimmune cytopenias. Study in general: TRB sequencing had a median about 52,000 reads and about 2,400 distinct clonotypes per sample. Study findings and constraints: Primary autoimmune cytopenia patients seemingly lacked the physiological T cell clusters found in healthy donors. The cluster-lack signature was not seen for secondary cytopenia versus chronic lymphocytic leukemia.

TRB was amplified from approximately 250 ng of peripheral blood genomic DNA per sample. One tube held mixed TRB-A and TRB-B primer pools for touch-down PCR. TCRdb re-called the multiplex PCR reads and gives one entry per CDR3 protein, without DNA. The sample includes 4,700 or so distinct CDR3 sequences. About this clonotype: Antigen: not known.

This CDR3 is 14 amino acids long. CDR1 is MNHNS, CDR2 SASEGT, per germline. Source material: peripheral blood. This receptor was identified in a human donor with an autoimmune cytopenia or autoimmune hepatitis (not recorded which). V is TRBV6-1 and J is TRBJ2-7; absent DNA, TCRdb's TRBD1 call cannot be checked. The CDR3 region is CASSESGGGGEQYF.